This T cell receptor beta chain emerged from a study of OX40 agonist ivuxolimab in advanced cancers. Overall study findings and caveats: Both blood CD4+ and CD8+ T cells showed clonal growth by week 6 at 0.1 to 3.0 mg/kg.

The protocol was immunoSEQ multiplex PCR, while the TCRdb copy is restricted to in-frame clones and leaves out a portion. The repertoire holds roughly 90,000 clones, with approximately 90% as singletons. CDR3 length: 12 residues. The germline CDR1 and CDR2 sequences are ENHRY and SYGVKD. Trimming shortened V by 3 bases and J by 5 bases, and 6 bases separated the two germline ends. As for this clone: The antigen remains undetermined.

This clonotype originated in an adult with an advanced solid tumor such as melanoma, head and neck, liver or kidney cancer. This chain uses TRBV10-3 with TRBJ2-3; possible D gene TRBD1, 6 bases. The source was CD4+ or CD8+ T cells sorted from blood, collected in a trial of the OX40 agonist ivuxolimab. CDR3 in DNA: TGTGCCATCAGTGAAGGGGGAGATACGCAGTATTTT. Encoded protein: CAISEGGDTQYF.